This T cell receptor (beta chain) originates from a study of technical replicates of blood from several donors (dated by TCRdb to about 2017). The library was prepared using the immunoSEQ multiplex PCR assay. TCRdb obtained this table from immuneACCESS and retained in-frame rearrangements with V and J assigned. These tables miss some clones; where compared with another copy, unresolved V genes account for less than half of the shortfall, and the remainder is unexplained. Across this sample there are about 70,000 clones, with roughly 96% seen only once. The ten largest account for approximately 0.21% of the sample. As for this clone: Its antigen remains unidentified. Nothing much larger sits one base from this clone, and base qualities are not available.

The sequence was collected from a human donor in good health. What was sequenced was T cells isolated from PBMCs.

The nucleotide sequence is given as TGTGCCAGCAGCAAGCACGGACTAGCGGGGGGAAGCACCGGGGAGCTGTTTTTT. This encodes CASSKHGLAGGSTGELFF. The chain links TRBV7-9 with TRBJ2-2; 14 central bases correspond to TRBD2. Via the germline V gene (reference sequence), CDR1 is SEHNR and CDR2 FQNEAQ. Taken from cysteine to phenylalanine, the CDR3 has 18 residues. Kept here is only the CDR3 DNA, which spans 54 bases and is read in frame from base 1. Relative to germline, V is missing 5 bases and J is missing 4 bases, with 9 bases of the junction outside any gene match.